This T cell receptor (beta chain) emerged from a study of cytomegalovirus exposure and HLA in healthy donors. The CDR3 consists of 15 residues. The V gene end was trimmed by 6 bases and the J gene end by 9 bases; junction bases not matched to a gene: 12. Germline CDR1 is PRHDT and CDR2 is FYEKMQ (reference sequence). PCR primers comprised 60 Vbeta and 13 Jbeta primers. Here immunoSEQ multiplex PCR was the method, and the copy in TCRdb shows in-frame clones only, minus some. Of roughly 160,000 clones listed, approximately 83% are singletons. This clonotype was sampled from a man younger than 30 in good health and CMV-seropositive. Sequenced material: PBMCs. The chain recombines TRBV13 with TRBJ2-4; 9 bases are shared with TRBD2. The CDR3 here is CASSVGSGGQGIQYF. The CDR3 DNA is TGTGCCAGCAGTGTGGGAAGCGGGGGGCAGGGCATTCAGTACTTC.